This T cell receptor beta chain was documented in a study of response to subunit inactivated influenza vaccine. Study observations and caveats: It was the authors' suggestion that each seasonal influenza vaccination recruits few new T cells.

One entry per CDR3 protein results from TCRdb running MiXCR on the RT-PCR reads. This table holds some 300,000 distinct CDR3 sequences, roughly 22% found once. This clonotype appeared many times. Antigen specificity is unknown. This receptor was identified in a man between 50 and 75 years old who received an inactivated influenza vaccine. Sample: PBMCs from blood, taken about 19 months after vaccination.

The CDR3 loop reads CASSPDRSSYNSPLHF. CDR3 bases: TGTGCCAGCAGTCCCGACAGGAGCTCCTATAATTCACCCCTCCACTTT. This chain uses TRBV2 with TRBJ1-6, with D maybe TRBD1 (6 bases). The length of the CDR3 is 16 residues. Trimming pared 5 bases from V and 0 bases from J, leaving 11 bases between. Looked up from germline, CDR1 is SNHLY and CDR2 is FYNNEI.